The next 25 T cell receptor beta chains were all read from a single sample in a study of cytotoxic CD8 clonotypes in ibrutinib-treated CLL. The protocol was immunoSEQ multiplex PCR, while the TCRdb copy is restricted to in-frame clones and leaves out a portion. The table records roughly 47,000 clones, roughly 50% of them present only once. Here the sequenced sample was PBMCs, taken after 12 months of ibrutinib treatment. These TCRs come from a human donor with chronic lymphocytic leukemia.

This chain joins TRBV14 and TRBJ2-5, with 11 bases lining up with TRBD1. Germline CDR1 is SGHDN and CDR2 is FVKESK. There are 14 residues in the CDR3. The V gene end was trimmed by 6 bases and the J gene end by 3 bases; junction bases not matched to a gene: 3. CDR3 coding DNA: TGTGCCAGCAGACGGGACAGGGGGGAAGAGACCCAGTACTTC. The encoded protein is CASRRDRGEETQYF.

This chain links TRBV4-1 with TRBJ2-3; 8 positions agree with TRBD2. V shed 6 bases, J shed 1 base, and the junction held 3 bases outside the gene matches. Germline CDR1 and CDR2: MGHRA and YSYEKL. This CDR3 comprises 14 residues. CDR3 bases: TGCGCCAGCAGTGAGCGGGAGCGCACAGATACGCAGTATTTT. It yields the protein CASSERERTDTQYF.

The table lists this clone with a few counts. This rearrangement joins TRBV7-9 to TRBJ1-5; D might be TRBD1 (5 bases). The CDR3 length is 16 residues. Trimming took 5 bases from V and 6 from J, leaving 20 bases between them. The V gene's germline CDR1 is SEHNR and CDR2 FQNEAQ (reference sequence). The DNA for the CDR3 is TGTGCCAGCAGCCCCACCGGGGCCTTCGGGCCTCAGCCCCAGCATTTT. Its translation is CASSPTGAFGPQPQHF. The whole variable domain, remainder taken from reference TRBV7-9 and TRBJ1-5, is DTGVSQNPRHKITKRGQNVTFRCDPISEHNRLYWYRQTLGQGPEFLTYFQNEAQLEKSRLLSDRFSAERPKGSFSTLEIQRTEQGDSAMYLCASSPTGAFGPQPQHFGDGTRLSIL.

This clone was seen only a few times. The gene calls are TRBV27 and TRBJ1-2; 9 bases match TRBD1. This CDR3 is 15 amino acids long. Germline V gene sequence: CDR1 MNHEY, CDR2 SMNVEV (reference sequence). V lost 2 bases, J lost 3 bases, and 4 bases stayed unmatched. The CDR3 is CASSLAGTGYYGYTF. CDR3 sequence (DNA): TGTGCCAGCAGTTTAGCAGGGACAGGGTACTATGGCTACACCTTC.

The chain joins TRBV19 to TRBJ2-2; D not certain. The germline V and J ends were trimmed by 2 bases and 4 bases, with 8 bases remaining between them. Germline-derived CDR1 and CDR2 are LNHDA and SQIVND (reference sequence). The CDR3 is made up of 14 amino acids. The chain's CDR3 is CASSILESTGELFF. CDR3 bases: TGTGCCAGTAGTATACTAGAGAGCACCGGGGAGCTGTTTTTT.

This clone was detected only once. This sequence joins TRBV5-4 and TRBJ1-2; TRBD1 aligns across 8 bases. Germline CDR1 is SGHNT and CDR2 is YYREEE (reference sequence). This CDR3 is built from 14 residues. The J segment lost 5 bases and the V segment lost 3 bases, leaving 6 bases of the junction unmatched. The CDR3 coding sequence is TGTGCCAGCAGCTCGCCGGACAGGGTTTATGGCTACACCTTC. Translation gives CASSSPDRVYGYTF.

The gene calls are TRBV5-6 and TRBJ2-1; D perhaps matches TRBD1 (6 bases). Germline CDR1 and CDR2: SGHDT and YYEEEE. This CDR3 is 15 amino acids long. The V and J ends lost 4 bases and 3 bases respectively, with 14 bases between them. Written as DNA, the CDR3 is TGTGCCAGCAGCCACAGGGTTGGGGACTACAATGAGCAGTTCTTC. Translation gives CASSHRVGDYNEQFF.

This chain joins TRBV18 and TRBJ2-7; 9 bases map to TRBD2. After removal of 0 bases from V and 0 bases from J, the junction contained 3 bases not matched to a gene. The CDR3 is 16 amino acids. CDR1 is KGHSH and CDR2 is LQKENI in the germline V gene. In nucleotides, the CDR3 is TGTGCCAGCTCACCACCCAGGACTAGCGACTCCTACGAGCAGTACTTC. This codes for CASSPPRTSDSYEQYF.

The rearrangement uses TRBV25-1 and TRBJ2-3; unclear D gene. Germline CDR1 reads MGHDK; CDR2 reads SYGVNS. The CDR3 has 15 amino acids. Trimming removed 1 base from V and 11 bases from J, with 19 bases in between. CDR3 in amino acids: CASSESGTGLDMQYF. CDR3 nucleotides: TGTGCCAGCAGTGAATCAGGAACGGGTCTAGACATGCAGTATTTT.

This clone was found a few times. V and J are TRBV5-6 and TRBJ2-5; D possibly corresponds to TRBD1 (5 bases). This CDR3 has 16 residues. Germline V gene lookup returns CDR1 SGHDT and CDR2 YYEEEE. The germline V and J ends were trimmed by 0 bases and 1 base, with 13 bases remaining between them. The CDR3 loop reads CASSLAIRQGQETQYF. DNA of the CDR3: TGTGCCAGCAGCTTGGCCATACGGCAGGGCCAAGAGACCCAGTACTTC.

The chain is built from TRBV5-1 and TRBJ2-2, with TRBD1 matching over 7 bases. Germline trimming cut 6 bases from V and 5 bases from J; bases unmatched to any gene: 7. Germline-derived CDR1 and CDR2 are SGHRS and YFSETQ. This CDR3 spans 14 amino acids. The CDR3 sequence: CASTDRDKTGELFF. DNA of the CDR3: TGCGCCAGCACCGACAGGGATAAGACCGGGGAGCTGTTTTTT. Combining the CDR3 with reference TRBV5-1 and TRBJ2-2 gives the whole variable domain KAGVTQTPRYLIKTRGQQVTLSCSPISGHRSVSWYQQTPGQGLQFLFEYFSETQRNKGNFPGRFSGRQFSNSRSEMNVSTLELGDSALYLCASTDRDKTGELFFGEGSRLTVL.

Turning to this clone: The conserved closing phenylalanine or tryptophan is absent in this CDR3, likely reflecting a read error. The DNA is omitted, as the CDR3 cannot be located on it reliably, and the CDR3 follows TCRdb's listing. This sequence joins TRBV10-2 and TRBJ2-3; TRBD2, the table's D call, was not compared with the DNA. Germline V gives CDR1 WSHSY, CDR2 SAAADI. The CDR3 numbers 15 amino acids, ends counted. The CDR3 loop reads CASSRRTYLCTEYET.

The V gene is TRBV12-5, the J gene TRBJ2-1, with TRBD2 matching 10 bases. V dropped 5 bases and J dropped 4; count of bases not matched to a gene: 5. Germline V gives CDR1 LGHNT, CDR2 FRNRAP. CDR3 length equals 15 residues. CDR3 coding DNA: TGTGCTAGTGGTGCCCTAGCGGGAGATTACAATGAGCAGTTCTTC. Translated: CASGALAGDYNEQFF.

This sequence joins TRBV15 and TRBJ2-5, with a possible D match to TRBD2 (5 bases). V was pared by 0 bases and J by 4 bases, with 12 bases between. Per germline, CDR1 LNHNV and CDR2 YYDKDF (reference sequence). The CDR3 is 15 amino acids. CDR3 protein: CATSRDLGRRETQYF. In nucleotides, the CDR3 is TGTGCCACCAGCAGAGATCTAGGGAGACGAGAGACCCAGTACTTC.

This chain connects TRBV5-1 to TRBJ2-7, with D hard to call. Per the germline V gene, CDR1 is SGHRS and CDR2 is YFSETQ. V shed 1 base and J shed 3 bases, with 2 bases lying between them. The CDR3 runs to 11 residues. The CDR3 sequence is CASSLNYEQYF. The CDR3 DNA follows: TGCGCCAGCAGCTTGAACTACGAGCAGTACTTC. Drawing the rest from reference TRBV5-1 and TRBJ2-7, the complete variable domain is KAGVTQTPRYLIKTRGQQVTLSCSPISGHRSVSWYQQTPGQGLQFLFEYFSETQRNKGNFPGRFSGRQFSNSRSEMNVSTLELGDSALYLCASSLNYEQYFGPGTRLTVT.

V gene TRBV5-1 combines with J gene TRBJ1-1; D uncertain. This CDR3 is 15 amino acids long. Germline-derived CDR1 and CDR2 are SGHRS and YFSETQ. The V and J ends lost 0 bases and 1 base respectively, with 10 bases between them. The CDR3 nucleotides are TGCGCCAGCAGCTTGGACCCGGGAGGGAACACTGAAGCTTTCTTT. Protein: CASSLDPGGNTEAFF.

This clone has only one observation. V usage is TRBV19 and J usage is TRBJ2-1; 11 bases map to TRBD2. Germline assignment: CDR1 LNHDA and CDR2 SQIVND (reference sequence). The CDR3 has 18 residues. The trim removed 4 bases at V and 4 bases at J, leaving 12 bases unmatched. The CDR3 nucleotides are TGTGCCAGTAGTACATCCCTCCCGACTAGCGGGAATTACAATGAGCAGTTCTTC. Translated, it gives CASSTSLPTSGNYNEQFF.

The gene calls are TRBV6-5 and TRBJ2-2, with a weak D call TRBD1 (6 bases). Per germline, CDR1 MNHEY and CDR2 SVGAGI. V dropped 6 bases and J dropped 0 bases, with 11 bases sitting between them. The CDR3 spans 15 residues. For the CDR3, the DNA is TGTGCCAGCAGACGCGACAGGTCGAACACCGGGGAGCTGTTTTTT. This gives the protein CASRRDRSNTGELFF.

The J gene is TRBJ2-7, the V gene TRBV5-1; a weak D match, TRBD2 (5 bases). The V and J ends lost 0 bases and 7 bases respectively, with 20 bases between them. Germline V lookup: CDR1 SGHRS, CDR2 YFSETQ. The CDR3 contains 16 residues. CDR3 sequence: CASSLARARRAEEQYF. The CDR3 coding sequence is TGCGCCAGCAGCTTGGCGAGGGCCCGTAGAGCGGAGGAGCAGTACTTC.

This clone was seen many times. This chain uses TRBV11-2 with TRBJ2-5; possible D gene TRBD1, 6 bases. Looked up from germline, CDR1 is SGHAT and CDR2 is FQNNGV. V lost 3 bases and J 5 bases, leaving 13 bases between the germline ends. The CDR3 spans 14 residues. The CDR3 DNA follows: TGTGCCAGCAGCTTGGGCAGGGGCTATGAGACCCAGTACTTC. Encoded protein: CASSLGRGYETQYF. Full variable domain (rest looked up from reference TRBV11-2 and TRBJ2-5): EAGVAQSPRYKIIEKRQSVAFWCNPISGHATLYWYQQILGQGPKLLIQFQNNGVVDDSQLPKDRFSAERLKGVDSTLKIQPAKLEDSAVYLCASSLGRGYETQYFGPGTRLLVL.

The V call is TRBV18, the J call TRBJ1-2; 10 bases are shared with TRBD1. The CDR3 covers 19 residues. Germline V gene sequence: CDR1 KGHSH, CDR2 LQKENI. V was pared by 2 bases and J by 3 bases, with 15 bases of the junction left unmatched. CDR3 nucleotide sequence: TGTGCCAGCTCACCAACCGGGTCGGGACAGGGGACTTCGGACTATGGCTACACCTTC. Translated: CASSPTGSGQGTSDYGYTF. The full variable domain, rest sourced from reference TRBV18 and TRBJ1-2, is NAGVMQNPRHLVRRRGQEARLRCSPMKGHSHVYWYRQLPEEGLKFMVYLQKENIIDESGMPKERFSAEFPKEGPSILRIQQVVRGDSAAYFCASSPTGSGQGTSDYGYTFGSGTRLTVV.

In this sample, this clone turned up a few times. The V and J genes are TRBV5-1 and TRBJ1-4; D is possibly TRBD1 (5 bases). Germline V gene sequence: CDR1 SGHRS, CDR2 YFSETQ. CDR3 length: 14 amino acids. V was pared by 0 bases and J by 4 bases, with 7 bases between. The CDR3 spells CASSLEGYNEKLFF. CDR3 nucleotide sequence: TGCGCCAGCAGCTTGGAGGGGTATAATGAAAAACTGTTTTTT.

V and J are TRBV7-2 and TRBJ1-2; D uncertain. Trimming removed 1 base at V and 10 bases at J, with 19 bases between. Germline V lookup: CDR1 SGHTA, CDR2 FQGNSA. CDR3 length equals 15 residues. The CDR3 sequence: CASSLDGGWARVYTF. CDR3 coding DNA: TGTGCCAGCAGCTTAGACGGTGGATGGGCCAGAGTCTACACCTTC.

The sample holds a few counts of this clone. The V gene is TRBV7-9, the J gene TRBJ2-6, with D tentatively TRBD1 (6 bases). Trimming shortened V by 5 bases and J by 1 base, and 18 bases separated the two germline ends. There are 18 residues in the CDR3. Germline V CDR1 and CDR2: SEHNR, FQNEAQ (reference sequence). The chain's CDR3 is CASSPYRATISGANVLTF. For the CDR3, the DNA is TGTGCCAGCAGCCCCTACAGGGCCACTATATCTGGGGCCAACGTCCTGACTTTC.

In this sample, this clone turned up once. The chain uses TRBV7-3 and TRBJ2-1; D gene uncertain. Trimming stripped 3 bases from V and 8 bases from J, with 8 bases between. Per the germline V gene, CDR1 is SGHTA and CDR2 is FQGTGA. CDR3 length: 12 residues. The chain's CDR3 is CASSFERHEQFF. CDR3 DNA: TGTGCCAGCAGCTTTGAGCGCCATGAGCAGTTCTTC.